This is a list of T cell receptor beta chains from one sample in a study of blood T cell repertoires in COVID-19. The assay was immunoSEQ multiplex PCR, and TCRdb's table has in-frame clones only and misses some. Altogether approximately 21,000 clones are present, approximately 90% being singletons, with the ten largest covering about 8%. Sequencing input: peripheral blood. Receptors originate from a human donor with active COVID-19. The donor label of this sample is uncertain. CDR3s include the opening cysteine and the closing phenylalanine or tryptophan. The D gene is left open where the match is weak. Rows may omit the clone size; those that give it use once, few, many or a size class.

d_call,j_call,clone_size,v_call,cdr3_nt,cdr3_aa
.,TRBJ1-1,.,TRBV6-5,TGTGCCAGCAGTCCTACGAGTGCCCGTGAAGCTTTCTTT,CASSPTSAREAFF
TRBD2,TRBJ2-7,.,TRBV20-1,TGCAGTGCTACTAGAGGCGGGAGAGTTCACTTC,CSATRGGRVHF
.,TRBJ2-1,.,TRBV5-1,TGCGCCAGCAGCTCGGTGGGGGGTTACTACAATGAGCAGTTCTTC,CASSSVGGYYNEQFF
.,TRBJ2-7,.,TRBV7-2,TGTGCCAGCAGCTTAGGGCAGTTAACCTACGAGCAGTACTTC,CASSLGQLTYEQYF
.,TRBJ2-1,few,TRBV24-1,TGTGCCACCAGTGACAGGAAGGGAGAGTGTGAGCAGTTCTTC,CATSDRKGECEQFF
TRBD2,TRBJ2-7,.,TRBV29-1,TGCAGCGTTGAAGATCCTAGCGGTAAGGGCTCCTACGAGCAGTACTTC,CSVEDPSGKGSYEQYF
TRBD2,TRBJ2-7,.,TRBV19,TGTGCCAGTAGTAACATACTAGCGGCGAGCTCCTACGAGCAGTACTTC,CASSNILAASSYEQYF
.,TRBJ2-2,.,TRBV6-6,TGTGCCAGCAGTCCCCGTTCCGGGGAGCTGTTTTTT,CASSPRSGELFF
.,TRBJ2-2,.,TRBV11-3,TGTGCCAGCAGCTTAGGGAGGGACACCGGGGAGCTGTTTTTT,CASSLGRDTGELFF
TRBD1,TRBJ1-6,.,TRBV6-5,TGTGCCAGCAGTCCGGACAGGAGGGAACCCCACTTT,CASSPDRREPHF
TRBD1,TRBJ1-5,.,TRBV19,TGTGCCAGTACTGACAGGGGCGGGCAGCCCCAGCATTTT,CASTDRGGQPQHF
TRBD2,TRBJ2-3,.,TRBV6-1,TGTGCCAGCAGTGAAGGGACTAGCGGGAGAACAGATACGCAGTATTTT,CASSEGTSGRTDTQYF
TRBD2,TRBJ2-3,once,TRBV6-5,TGTGCCAGCAGTTACCGCGGGAGCTACACAGATACGCAGTATTTT,CASSYRGSYTDTQYF
.,TRBJ1-1,.,TRBV28,TGTGCCAGCAGTTTTAAGGTAGGGGAACACATGAACACTGAAGCTTTCTTT,CASSFKVGEHMNTEAFF
TRBD1,TRBJ2-3,.,TRBV5-8,TGTGCCAGCATTGGCGTAGGACAGGGGGCAGGAGATACGCAGTATTTT,CASIGVGQGAGDTQYF
.,TRBJ2-1,.,TRBV5-4,TGTGCCAGCAGCTTGAACGGGAGAGGGATAAATGAGCAGTTCTTC,CASSLNGRGINEQFF
.,TRBJ2-7,.,TRBV5-1,TGCGCCAGCAGCTTGGATGGGACAAGCTCCTACGAGCAGTACTTC,CASSLDGTSSYEQYF